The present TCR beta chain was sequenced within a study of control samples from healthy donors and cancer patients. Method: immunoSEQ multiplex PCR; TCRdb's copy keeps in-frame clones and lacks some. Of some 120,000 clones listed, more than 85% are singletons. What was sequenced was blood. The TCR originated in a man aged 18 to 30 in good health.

This CDR3 is CASGRTGGNMNTEAFF. The DNA for the CDR3 is TGTGCTAGTGGCCGAACAGGGGGAAACATGAACACTGAAGCTTTCTTT. This chain connects TRBV12-5 to TRBJ1-1, with TRBD1 matching over 8 bases. This CDR3 has 16 amino acids. With V trimmed by 6 bases and J by 0 bases, 9 bases remained unmatched. The germline V gene encodes CDR1 LGHNT and CDR2 FRNRAP.